This T cell receptor (beta chain) was obtained from a study of shared clonotypes between healthy human individuals. The CDR3 loop spans 16 amino acids. Germline V gene lookup returns CDR1 MNHNS and CDR2 SASEGT. V was pared by 6 bases and J by 4 bases, with 20 bases between. Data came from immunoSEQ multiplex PCR; TCRdb stores just in-frame clones and leaves some out. The sample carries fewer than 2.5 million clones, under 95% recorded once. The TCR was taken from a man aged 18 to 35 in good health. Some clones in this sample may be carry-over from other donors' samples. V gene TRBV6-1 combines with J gene TRBJ2-3; D is possibly TRBD1 (6 bases). The sequencing input was naive CD4+ T cells from PBMCs. As to subset: CD45RA+ positively selected. In nucleotides, the CDR3 is TGTGCCAGCAGCGAAATCCCGGGCAGGGGACCAGATACGCAGTATTTT. Amino acid sequence: CASSEIPGRGPDTQYF.